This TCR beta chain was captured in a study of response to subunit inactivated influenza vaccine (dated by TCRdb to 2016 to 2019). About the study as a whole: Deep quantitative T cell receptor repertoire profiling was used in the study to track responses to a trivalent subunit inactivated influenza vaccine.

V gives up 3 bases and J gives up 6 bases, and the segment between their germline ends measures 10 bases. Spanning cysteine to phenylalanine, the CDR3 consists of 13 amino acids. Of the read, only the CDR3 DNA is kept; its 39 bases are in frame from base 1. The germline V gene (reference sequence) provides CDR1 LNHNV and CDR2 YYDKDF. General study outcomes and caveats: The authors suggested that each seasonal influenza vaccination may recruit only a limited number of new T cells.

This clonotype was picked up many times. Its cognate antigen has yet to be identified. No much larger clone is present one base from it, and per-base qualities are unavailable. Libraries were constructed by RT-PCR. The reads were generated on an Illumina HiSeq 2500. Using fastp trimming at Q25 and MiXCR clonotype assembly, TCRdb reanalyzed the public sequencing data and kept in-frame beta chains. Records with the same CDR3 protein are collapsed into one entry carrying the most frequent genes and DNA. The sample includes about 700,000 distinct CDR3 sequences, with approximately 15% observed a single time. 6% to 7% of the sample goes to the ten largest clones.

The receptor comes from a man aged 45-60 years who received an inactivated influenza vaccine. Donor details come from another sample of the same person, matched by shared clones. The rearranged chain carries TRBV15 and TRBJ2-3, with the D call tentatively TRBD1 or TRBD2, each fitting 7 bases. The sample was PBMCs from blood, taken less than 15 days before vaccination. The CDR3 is CATSSRGGDTQYF. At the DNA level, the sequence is TGTGCCACCAGCAGCAGGGGGGGGGATACGCAGTATTTT.